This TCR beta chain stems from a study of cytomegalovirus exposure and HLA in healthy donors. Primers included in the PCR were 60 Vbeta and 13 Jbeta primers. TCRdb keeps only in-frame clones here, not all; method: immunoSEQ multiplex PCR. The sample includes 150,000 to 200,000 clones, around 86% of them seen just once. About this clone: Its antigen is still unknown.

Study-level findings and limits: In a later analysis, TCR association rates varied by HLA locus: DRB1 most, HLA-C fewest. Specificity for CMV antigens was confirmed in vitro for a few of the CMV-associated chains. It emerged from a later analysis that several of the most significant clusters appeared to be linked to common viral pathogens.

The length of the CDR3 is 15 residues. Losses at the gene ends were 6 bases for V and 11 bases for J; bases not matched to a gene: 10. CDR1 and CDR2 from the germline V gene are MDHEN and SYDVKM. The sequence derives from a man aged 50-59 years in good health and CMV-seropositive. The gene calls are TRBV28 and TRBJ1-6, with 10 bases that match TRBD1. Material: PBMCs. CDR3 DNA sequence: TGTGCCAGCAGGTACCGGGACAGGGGTTGGGCACCCCTCCACTTT. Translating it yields CASRYRDRGWAPLHF.